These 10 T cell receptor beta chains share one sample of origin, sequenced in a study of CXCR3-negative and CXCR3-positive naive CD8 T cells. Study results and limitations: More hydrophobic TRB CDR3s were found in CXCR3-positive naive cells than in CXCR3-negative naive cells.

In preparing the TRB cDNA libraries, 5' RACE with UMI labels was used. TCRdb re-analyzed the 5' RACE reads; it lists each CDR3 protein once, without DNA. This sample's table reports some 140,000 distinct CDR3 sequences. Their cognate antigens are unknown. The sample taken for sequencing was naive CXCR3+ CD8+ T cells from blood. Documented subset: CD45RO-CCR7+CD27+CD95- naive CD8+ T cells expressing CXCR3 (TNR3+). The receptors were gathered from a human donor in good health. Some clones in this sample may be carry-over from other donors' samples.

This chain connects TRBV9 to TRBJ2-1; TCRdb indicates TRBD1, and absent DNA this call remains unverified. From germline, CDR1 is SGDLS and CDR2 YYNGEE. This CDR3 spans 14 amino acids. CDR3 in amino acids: CASSDGGGHNEQFF.

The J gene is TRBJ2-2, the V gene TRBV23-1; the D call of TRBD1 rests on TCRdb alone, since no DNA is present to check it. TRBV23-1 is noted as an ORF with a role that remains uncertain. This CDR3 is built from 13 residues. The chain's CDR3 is CASGGQGYGELFF.

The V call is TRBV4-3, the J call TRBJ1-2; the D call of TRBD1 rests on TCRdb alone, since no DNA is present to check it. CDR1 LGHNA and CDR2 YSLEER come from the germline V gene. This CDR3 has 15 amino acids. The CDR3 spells CASSQRDQLSGGYTF.

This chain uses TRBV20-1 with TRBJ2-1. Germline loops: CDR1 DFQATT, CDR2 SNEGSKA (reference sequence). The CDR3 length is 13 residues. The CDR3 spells CSARDARLNEQFF.

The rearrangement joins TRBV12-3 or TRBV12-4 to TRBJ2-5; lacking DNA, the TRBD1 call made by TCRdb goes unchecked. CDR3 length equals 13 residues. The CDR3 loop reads CASSLDRGETQYF.

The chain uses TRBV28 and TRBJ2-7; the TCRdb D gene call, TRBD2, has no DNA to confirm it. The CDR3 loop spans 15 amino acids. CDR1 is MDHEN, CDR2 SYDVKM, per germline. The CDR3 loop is CASVGLAGLWYEQYF.

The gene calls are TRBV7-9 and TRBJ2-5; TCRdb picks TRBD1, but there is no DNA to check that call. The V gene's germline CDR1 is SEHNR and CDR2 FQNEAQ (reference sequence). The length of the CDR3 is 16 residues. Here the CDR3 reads CASSYKDRGSAETQYF.

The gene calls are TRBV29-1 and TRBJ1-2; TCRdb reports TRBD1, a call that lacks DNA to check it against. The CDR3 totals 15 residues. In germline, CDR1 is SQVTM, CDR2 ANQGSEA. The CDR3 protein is CSVVPGQGPNYGYTF.

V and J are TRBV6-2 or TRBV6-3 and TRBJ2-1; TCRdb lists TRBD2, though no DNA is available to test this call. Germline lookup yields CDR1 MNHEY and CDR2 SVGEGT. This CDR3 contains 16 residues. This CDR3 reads CASSRLGAGGANEQFF.

This CDR3 reads CASSPPGSSRGSHSGANVLTF. This chain joins TRBV12-3 or TRBV12-4 and TRBJ2-6; TCRdb picks TRBD2, but there is no DNA to check that call. CDR3 size: 21 residues.